In its sample, the clone carrying this T cell receptor (beta chain) was seen many times. Germline V gene data show CDR1 as SGHDT and CDR2 as YYEEEE. The CDR3 is 14 amino acids. Trimming shortened V by 1 base and J by 2 bases, and 10 bases separated the two germline ends. These data are taken from a study of CD8 T cells in ankylosing spondylitis. TCRdb processed the 5' RACE reads anew with MiXCR; each CDR3 protein has one entry. The profile shows 130,000 or so distinct CDR3 sequences, over 6.5% of them singletons. Sequencing used blood, either unsorted or a sorted T cell fraction (not recorded which). The chain is built from TRBV5-6 and TRBJ2-7, with a weak D call TRBD1 (6 bases). The receptor was isolated from a male donor with ankylosing spondylitis or in good health (not recorded which). CDR3: CASSLTGSPYEQYF. The CDR3 DNA reads as TGTGCCAGCAGCTTGACAGGGTCCCCCTACGAGCAGTACTTC.